This is a list of T cell receptor beta chains from one sample in a study of blood T cell repertoires in COVID-19. Here immunoSEQ multiplex PCR was the method, and the copy in TCRdb shows in-frame clones only, minus some. Among around 150,000 clones, 75% to 80% were seen once, and the ten largest hold roughly 10%. The sample consisted of peripheral blood. The receptors derive from a woman aged 50 to 65 with active or convalescent COVID-19. Both conserved end residues are part of each CDR3. The D gene is left open where the match is weak. Expanded clones get a size class; other rows say once, few or many, or leave the size out.

v_gene	abundance	d_gene	j_gene	CDR3aa	CDR3nt
TRBV6-2/TRBV6-3	.	.	TRBJ1-2	CASSYDQNYGYTF	TGTGCCAGCAGTTACGATCAGAACTATGGCTACACCTTC
TRBV20-1	.	.	TRBJ1-6	CSASPEIDGSPLHF	TGCAGTGCTAGTCCGGAGATCGACGGTTCACCCCTCCACTTT
TRBV10-3	.	TRBD2	TRBJ2-7	CASGLAVHEQYF	TGTGCCTCGGGACTAGCGGTACACGAGCAGTACTTC
TRBV6-6	.	TRBD1	TRBJ1-1	CASSRSGGNTEAFF	TGTGCCAGCAGTCGATCAGGGGGGAACACTGAAGCTTTCTTT
TRBV4-2	.	.	TRBJ1-4	CASSLLPTISNEKLFF	TGTGCCAGCAGCCTCCTCCCCACCATCAGTAATGAAAAACTGTTTTTT
TRBV3-1/TRBV3-2	.	TRBD1	TRBJ2-5	CASSQDRGPTSTQYF	TGTGCCAGCAGCCAAGACAGGGGGCCCACCTCTACTCAGTACTTC
TRBV3-1/TRBV3-2	.	TRBD1	TRBJ1-2	CASSPAGTGEEGYTF	TGTGCCAGCAGCCCCGCCGGGACAGGGGAGGAGGGCTACACCTTC
TRBV9	.	TRBD2	TRBJ2-7	CASSAGTSGYEQYF	TGTGCCAGCAGCGCCGGGACTAGCGGATACGAGCAGTACTTC
TRBV11-1	.	.	TRBJ2-7	CASSLPTVYEQYF	TGTGCCAGCAGCTTGCCGACAGTCTACGAGCAGTACTTC
TRBV4-3	few	.	TRBJ2-7	CASSQTIRGKGKHEQYF	TGCGCCAGCAGCCAAACCATTCGGGGTAAAGGCAAGCACGAGCAGTACTTC
TRBV11-3	.	TRBD1	TRBJ1-3	CASSFTGQGSFPNSGNTIYF	TGTGCCAGCAGCTTCACGGGACAGGGGTCTTTCCCCAACTCTGGAAACACCATATATTTT
TRBV25-1	.	TRBD1	TRBJ1-5	CASSGDSGYSNQPQHF	TGTGCCAGCAGTGGGGACAGCGGGTATAGCAATCAGCCCCAGCATTTT
TRBV6-2/TRBV6-3	.	TRBD2	TRBJ2-1	CASSPPLGTSLYNEQFF	TGTGCCAGCAGCCCTCCCCTCGGGACTAGCCTTTACAATGAGCAGTTCTTC
TRBV5-5	.	TRBD1	TRBJ1-4	CASSSTGGNEKLFF	TGTGCCAGCAGCTCGACAGGGGGTAATGAAAAACTGTTTTTT
TRBV7-3	.	.	TRBJ1-2	CASSLTGGYGYTF	TGTGCCAGCAGCTTAACAGGGGGCTATGGCTACACCTTC
TRBV5-5	.	.	TRBJ1-2	CASTSGAYYGYTF	TGTGCCAGCACCTCAGGGGCTTACTATGGCTACACCTTC
TRBV4-1	.	.	TRBJ2-5	CASSHRLDRAGSETQYF	TGCGCCAGCAGCCATCGACTCGACAGGGCGGGGTCGGAGACCCAGTACTTC